The present T cell receptor beta chain was sequenced within a study of glioma-infiltrating T cells after dendritic cell vaccination. In the study overall: At biweekly intervals, patients got three intradermal dendritic cell vaccine injections.

V gave up 0 bases and J gave up 4 bases; unmatched junction bases: 5. Per the germline V gene, CDR1 is SGDLS and CDR2 is YYNGEE. The CDR3 has 15 amino acids. Clones were sequenced by immunoSEQ multiplex PCR, and TCRdb holds only the in-frame ones, with some missing. Of about 87,000 clones listed, approximately 90% are singletons. The input for sequencing was blood, taken before dendritic cell vaccination. The clonotype originates from a human donor with glioblastoma. V is TRBV9 and J is TRBJ2-7; 9 bases are a match to TRBD2. The CDR3 reads CASSVGSSGMYEQYF. The CDR3 DNA reads TGTGCCAGCAGCGTAGGGTCTAGCGGGATGTACGAGCAGTACTTC.